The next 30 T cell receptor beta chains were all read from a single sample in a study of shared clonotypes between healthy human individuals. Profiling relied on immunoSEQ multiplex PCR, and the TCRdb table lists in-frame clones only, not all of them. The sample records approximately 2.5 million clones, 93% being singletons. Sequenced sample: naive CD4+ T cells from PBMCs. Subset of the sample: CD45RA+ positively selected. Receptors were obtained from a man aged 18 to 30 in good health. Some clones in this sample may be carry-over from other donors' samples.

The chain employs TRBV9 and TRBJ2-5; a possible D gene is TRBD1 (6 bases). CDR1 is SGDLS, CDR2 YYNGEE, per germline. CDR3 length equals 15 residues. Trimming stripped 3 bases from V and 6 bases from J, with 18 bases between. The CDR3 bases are TGTGCCAGCAGCGGGCCAGGGGCTAGCCTGCAGACCCAGTACTTC. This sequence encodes CASSGPGASLQTQYF.

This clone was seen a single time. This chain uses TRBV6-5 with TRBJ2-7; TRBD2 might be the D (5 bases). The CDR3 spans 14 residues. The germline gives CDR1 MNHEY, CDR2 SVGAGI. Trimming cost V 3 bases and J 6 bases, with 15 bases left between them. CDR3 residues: CASSYAWTATEQYF. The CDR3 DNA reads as TGTGCCAGCAGTTATGCCTGGACTGCTACCGAGCAGTACTTC.

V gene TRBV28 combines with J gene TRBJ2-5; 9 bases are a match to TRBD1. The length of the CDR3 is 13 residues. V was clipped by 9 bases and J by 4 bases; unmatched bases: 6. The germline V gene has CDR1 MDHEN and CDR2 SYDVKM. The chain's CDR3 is CASKTGGRETQYF. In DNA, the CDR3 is TGTGCCAGTAAAACAGGGGGCCGAGAGACCCAGTACTTC.

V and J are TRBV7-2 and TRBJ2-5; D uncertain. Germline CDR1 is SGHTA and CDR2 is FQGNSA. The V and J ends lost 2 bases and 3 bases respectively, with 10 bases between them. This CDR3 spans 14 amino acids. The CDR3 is CASSLPTTKETQYF. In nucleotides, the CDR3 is TGTGCCAGCAGCTTACCCACTACCAAAGAGACCCAGTACTTC.

The DNA of the CDR3 is TGTGCCAGCAGATTCGACCGCCGGAACACCGGGGAGCTGTTTTTT. It specifies CASRFDRRNTGELFF. This chain uses TRBV6-5 with TRBJ2-2, with unresolved D. Germline V CDR1 and CDR2: MNHEY, SVGAGI. The V and J ends lost 6 bases and 1 base respectively, with 12 bases between them. This CDR3 is 15 amino acids long.

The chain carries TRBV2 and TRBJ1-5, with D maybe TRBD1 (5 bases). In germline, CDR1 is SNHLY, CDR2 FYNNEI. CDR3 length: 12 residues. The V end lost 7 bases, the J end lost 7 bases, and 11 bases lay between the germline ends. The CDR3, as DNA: TGTGCCAGCAACAGGCATAACCAGCCCCAGCATTTT. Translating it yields CASNRHNQPQHF.

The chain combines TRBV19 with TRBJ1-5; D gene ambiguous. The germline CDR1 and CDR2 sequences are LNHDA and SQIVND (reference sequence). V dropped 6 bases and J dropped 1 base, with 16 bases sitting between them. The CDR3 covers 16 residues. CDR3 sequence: CASRETLLGSNQPQHF. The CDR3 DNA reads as TGTGCCAGTAGAGAAACTTTACTGGGGAGCAATCAGCCCCAGCATTTT.

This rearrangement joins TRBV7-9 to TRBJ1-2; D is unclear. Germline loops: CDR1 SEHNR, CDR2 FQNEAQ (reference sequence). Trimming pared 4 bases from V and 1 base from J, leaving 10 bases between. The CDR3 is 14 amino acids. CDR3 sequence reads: CASSYERVNYGYTF. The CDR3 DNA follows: TGTGCCAGCAGCTACGAGAGAGTTAACTATGGCTACACCTTC.

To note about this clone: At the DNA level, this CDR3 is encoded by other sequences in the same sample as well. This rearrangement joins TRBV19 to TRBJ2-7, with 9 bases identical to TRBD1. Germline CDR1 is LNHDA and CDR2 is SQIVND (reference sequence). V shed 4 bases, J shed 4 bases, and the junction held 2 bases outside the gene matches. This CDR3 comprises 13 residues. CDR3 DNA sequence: TGTGCCAGTAGTACGGACAGGGGATACGAGCAGTACTTC. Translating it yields CASSTDRGYEQYF.

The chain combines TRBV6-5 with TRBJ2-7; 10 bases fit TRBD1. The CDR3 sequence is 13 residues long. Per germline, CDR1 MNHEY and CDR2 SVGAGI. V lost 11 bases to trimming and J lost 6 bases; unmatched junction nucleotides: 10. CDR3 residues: CARADRGRCEQYF. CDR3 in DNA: TGTGCCCGGGCGGACAGGGGGAGGTGCGAGCAGTACTTC.

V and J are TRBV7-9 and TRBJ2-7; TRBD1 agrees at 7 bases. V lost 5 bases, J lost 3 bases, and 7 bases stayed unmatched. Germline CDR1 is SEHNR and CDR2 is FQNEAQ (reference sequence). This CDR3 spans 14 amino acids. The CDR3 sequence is CASSPTGQSYEQYF. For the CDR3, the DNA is TGTGCCAGCAGCCCTACGGGACAGAGCTACGAGCAGTACTTC.

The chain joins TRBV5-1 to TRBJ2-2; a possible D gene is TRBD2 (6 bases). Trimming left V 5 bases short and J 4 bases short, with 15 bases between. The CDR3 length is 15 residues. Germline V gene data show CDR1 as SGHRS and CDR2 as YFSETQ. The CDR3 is CASSDTHSGTGELFF. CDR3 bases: TGCGCCAGCAGTGATACCCATAGCGGCACCGGGGAGCTGTTTTTT.

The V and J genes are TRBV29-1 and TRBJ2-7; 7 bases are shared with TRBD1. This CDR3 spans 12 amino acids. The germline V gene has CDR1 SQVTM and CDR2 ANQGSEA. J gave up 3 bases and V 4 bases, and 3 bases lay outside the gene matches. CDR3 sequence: CSVATGFYEQYF. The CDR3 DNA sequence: TGCAGCGTTGCGACAGGGTTCTACGAGCAGTACTTC.

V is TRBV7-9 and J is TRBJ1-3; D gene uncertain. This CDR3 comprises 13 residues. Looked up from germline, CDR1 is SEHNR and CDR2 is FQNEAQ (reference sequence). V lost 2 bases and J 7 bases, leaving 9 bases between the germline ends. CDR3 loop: CASSLKARNTIYF. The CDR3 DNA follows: TGTGCCAGCAGCTTAAAGGCCCGGAACACCATATATTTT.

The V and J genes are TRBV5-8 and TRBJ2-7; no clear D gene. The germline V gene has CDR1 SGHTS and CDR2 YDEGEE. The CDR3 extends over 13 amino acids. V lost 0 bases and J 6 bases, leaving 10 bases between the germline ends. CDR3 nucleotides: TGTGCCAGCAGCTTGGGACCGCAAGGCGAGCAGTACTTC. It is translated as CASSLGPQGEQYF.

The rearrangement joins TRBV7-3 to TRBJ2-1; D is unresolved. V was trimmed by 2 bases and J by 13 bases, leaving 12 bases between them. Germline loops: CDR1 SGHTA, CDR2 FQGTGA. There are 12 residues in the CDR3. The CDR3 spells CASSLPGNGQFF. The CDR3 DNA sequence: TGTGCCAGCAGCTTACCGGGTAACGGTCAGTTCTTC.

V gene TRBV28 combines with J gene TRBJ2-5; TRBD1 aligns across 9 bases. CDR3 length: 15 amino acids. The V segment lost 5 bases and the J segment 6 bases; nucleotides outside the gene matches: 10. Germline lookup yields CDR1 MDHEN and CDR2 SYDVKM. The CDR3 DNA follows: TGTGCCAGCAGTCTCCAGGGACAGGGAGGGAAGACCCAGTACTTC. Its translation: CASSLQGQGGKTQYF.

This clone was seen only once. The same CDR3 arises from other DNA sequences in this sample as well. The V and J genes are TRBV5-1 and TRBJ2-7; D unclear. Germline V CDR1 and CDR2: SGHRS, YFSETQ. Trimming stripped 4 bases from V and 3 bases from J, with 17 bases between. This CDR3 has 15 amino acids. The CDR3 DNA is TGCGCCAGCAGCCTGGTGTCCACTGCTTACTACGAGCAGTACTTC. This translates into CASSLVSTAYYEQYF.

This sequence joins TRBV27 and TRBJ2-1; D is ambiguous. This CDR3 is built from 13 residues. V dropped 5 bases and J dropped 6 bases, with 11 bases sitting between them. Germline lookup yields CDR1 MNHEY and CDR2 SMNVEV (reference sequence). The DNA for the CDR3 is TGTGCCAGCAGTATGCTAATTACCAATGAGCAGTTCTTC. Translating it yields CASSMLITNEQFF.

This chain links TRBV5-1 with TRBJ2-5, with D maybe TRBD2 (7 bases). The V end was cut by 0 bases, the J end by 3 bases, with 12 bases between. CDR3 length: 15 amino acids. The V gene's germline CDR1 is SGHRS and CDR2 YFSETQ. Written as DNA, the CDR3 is TGCGCCAGCAGCTTGGCGGGGGGCTCTGAAGAGACCCAGTACTTC. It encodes CASSLAGGSEETQYF.

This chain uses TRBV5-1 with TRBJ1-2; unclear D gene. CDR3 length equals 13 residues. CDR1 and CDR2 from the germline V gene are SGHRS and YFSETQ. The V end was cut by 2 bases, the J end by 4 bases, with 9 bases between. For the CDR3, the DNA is TGCGCCAGCAGCTTAGAACTGTTCTATGGCTACACCTTC. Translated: CASSLELFYGYTF.

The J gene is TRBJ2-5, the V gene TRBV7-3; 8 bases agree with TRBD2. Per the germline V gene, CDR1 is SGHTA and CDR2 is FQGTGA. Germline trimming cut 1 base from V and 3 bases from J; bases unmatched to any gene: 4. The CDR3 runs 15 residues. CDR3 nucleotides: TGTGCCAGCAGCTTAAGCGGGGGGCCCGAAGAGACCCAGTACTTC. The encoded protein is CASSLSGGPEETQYF. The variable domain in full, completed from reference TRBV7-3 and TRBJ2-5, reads GAGVSQTPSNKVTEKGKYVELRCDPISGHTALYWYRQSLGQGPEFLIYFQGTGAADDSGLPNDRFFAVRPEGSVSTLKIQRTERGDSAVYLCASSLSGGPEETQYFGPGTRLLVL.

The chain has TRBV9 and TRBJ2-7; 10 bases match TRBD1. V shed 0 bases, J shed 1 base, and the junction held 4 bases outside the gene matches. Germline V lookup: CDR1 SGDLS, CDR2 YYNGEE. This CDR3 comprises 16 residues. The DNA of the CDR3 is TGTGCCAGCAGCGTAGGGGGACAGGGGTCGTCCTACGAGCAGTACTTC. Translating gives CASSVGGQGSSYEQYF.

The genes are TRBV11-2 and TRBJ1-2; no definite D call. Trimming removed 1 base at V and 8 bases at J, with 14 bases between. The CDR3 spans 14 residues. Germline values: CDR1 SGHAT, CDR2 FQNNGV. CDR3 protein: CASSLGGPRLGYTF. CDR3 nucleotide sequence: TGTGCCAGCAGCTTAGGGGGTCCCCGTTTGGGCTACACCTTC.

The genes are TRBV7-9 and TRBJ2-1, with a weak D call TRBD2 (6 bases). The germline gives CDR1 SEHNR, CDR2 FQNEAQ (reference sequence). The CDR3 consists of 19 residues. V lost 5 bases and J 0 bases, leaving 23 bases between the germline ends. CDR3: CASSPRGHGGASSYNEQFF. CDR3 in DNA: TGTGCCAGCAGCCCGCGCGGACACGGCGGGGCAAGCTCCTACAATGAGCAGTTCTTC.

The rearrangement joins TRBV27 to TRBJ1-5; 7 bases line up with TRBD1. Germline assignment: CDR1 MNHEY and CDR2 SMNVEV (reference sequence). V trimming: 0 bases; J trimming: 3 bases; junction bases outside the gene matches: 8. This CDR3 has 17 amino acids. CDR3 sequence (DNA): TGTGCCAGCAGTTTATCAACGCGAGACAGGGTCAATCAGCCCCAGCATTTT. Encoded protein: CASSLSTRDRVNQPQHF.

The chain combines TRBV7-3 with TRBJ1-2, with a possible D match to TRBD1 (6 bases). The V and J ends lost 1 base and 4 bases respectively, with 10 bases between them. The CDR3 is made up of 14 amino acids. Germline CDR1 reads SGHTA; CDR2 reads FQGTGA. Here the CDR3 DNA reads TGTGCCAGCAGCTTAAATGGGGGGGCCTATGGCTACACCTTC. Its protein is CASSLNGGAYGYTF.

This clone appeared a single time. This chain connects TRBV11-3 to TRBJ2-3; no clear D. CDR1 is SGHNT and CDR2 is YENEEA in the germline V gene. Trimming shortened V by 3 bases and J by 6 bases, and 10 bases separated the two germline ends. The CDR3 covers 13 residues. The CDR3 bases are TGTGCCAGCAGCTTGGAATCTTCCGATACGCAGTATTTT. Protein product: CASSLESSDTQYF.

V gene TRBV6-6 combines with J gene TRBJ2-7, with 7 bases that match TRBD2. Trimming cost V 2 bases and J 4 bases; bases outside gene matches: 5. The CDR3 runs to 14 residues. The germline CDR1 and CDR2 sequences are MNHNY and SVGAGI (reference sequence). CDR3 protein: CASSYKASGYEQYF. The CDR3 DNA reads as TGTGCCAGCAGTTACAAGGCTAGCGGATACGAGCAGTACTTC.

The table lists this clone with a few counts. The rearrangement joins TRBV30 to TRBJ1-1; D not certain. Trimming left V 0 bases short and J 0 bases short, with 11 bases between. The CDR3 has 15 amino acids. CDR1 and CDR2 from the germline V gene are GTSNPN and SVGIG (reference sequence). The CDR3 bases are TGTGCCTGGAGTGTACTTCGGCCGATGAACACTGAAGCTTTCTTT. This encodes CAWSVLRPMNTEAFF.